These 16 T cell receptor beta chains were sequenced from one sample in a study of blood T cell repertoires in COVID-19. Sequenced by immunoSEQ multiplex PCR; TCRdb stores in-frame clones only, minus some. The sample includes 150,000 to 200,000 clones, approximately 77% of them seen just once. Sample: peripheral blood. Receptors were obtained from an elderly woman with active or convalescent COVID-19.

V gene TRBV11-2 combines with J gene TRBJ1-2; maybe TRBD1 (6 bases). There are 14 residues in the CDR3. The germline V gene has CDR1 SGHAT and CDR2 FQNNGV. V was cut by 1 base and J by 3 bases, with 9 bases left in between. CDR3: CASSLGTVYYGYTF. CDR3 bases: TGTGCCAGCAGCTTAGGGACAGTTTACTATGGCTACACCTTC.

This rearrangement joins TRBV11-2 to TRBJ1-5; D not certain. This CDR3 has 14 amino acids. The germline V gene encodes CDR1 SGHAT and CDR2 FQNNGV. Trimming pared 5 bases from V and 2 bases from J, leaving 10 bases between. Here the CDR3 DNA reads TGTGCCAGCAGCCTGAGCGGACGCAATCAGCCCCAGCATTTT. Encoded protein: CASSLSGRNQPQHF.

This chain links TRBV18 with TRBJ1-2; perhaps TRBD1 as D (5 bases). V lost 6 bases and J 1 base, leaving 9 bases between the germline ends. CDR1 is KGHSH, CDR2 LQKENI, per germline. CDR3 length equals 13 residues. CDR3 sequence (DNA): TGTGCCAGCTCGCTCAGGGATAACTATGGCTACACCTTC. Its protein is CASSLRDNYGYTF.

The chain links TRBV27 to TRBJ2-2; TRBD2 matches 7 bases. The trim removed 4 bases at V and 1 base at J, leaving 9 bases unmatched. The CDR3 totals 17 residues. Germline CDR1 is MNHEY and CDR2 is SMNVEV (reference sequence). CDR3 DNA sequence: TGTGCCAGCAGTTCCCCGGGTTGGGGGGGGAACACCGGGGAGCTGTTTTTT. Translation gives CASSSPGWGGNTGELFF.

The genes are TRBV24-1 and TRBJ2-1, with 10 bases identical to TRBD2. The length of the CDR3 is 15 residues. Trimming at V came to 7 bases and at J to 1 base, leaving 3 bases not matched to a gene. Germline lookup yields CDR1 KGHDR and CDR2 SFDVKD. The chain's CDR3 is CATSPSGRSYNEQFF. As DNA, the CDR3 is TGTGCCACCAGCCCTAGCGGGAGATCCTACAATGAGCAGTTCTTC.

This chain uses TRBV2 with TRBJ1-1; tentative D call: TRBD1 (6 bases). Germline CDR1 SNHLY, CDR2 FYNNEI. The CDR3 is 14 residues long. V lost 4 bases to trimming and J lost 3 bases, with 12 bases between them. CDR3 coding DNA: TGTGCCAGCAGTGTACAGGGAAGGGACACTGAAGCTTTCTTT. Encoded protein: CASSVQGRDTEAFF.

This clone has just a few counts. The CDR3 spells CASSRTRDRASTGELFF. The CDR3 DNA is TGTGCCAGCAGCCGAACCCGGGACAGGGCTTCCACCGGGGAGCTGTTTTTT. The J gene is TRBJ2-2, the V gene TRBV7-3; 9 nucleotides align to TRBD1. The CDR3 extends over 17 amino acids. CDR1 SGHTA and CDR2 FQGTGA come from the germline V gene. V trimming: 5 bases; J trimming: 4 bases; junction bases outside the gene matches: 11.

This clone was recorded only once. V gene TRBV2 combines with J gene TRBJ1-2; 8 bases fit TRBD1. Germline assignment: CDR1 SNHLY and CDR2 FYNNEI. This CDR3 has 14 residues. The V and J ends lost 7 bases and 7 bases, in that order; junction bases with no gene match: 11. The CDR3 region has the DNA TGTGCCAGCACCCCTCTAGGGACAGGAGCTGGCTACACCTTC. This codes for CASTPLGTGAGYTF.

The V gene is TRBV19, the J gene TRBJ2-3, with 7 bases identical to TRBD1. The CDR3 runs 15 residues. Germline CDR1 reads LNHDA; CDR2 reads SQIVND (reference sequence). V gave up 4 bases and J gave up 2 bases; unmatched junction bases: 6. Here the CDR3 DNA reads TGTGCCAGTAGTACACGGGACAGCCTCACAGATACGCAGTATTTT. It encodes CASSTRDSLTDTQYF.

J is TRBJ1-1 and V is TRBV6-2 or TRBV6-3; unclear D gene. The CDR3 loop spans 13 amino acids. Trimming left V 6 bases short and J 6 bases short, with 14 bases between. The germline V gene encodes CDR1 MNHEY and CDR2 SVGEGT. The CDR3 nucleotides are TGTGCCAGCAGCCGAAACGGGAGGTCTGAAGCTTTCTTT. This encodes CASSRNGRSEAFF.

There are a few counts of this clone. The chain recombines TRBV30 with TRBJ2-3; 9 bases fit TRBD2. V trimming: 6 bases; J trimming: 6 bases; junction bases outside the gene matches: 7. The CDR3 runs to 13 residues. Germline values: CDR1 GTSNPN, CDR2 SVGIG (reference sequence). The CDR3 DNA follows: TGTGCCTGCGACCGGCGGGGGGGGGATACGCAGTATTTT. This translates into CACDRRGGDTQYF.

The CDR3 DNA reads TGTGCCAGTAGTATATTTTCGGGATCCTACGAGCAGTACTTC. It encodes CASSIFSGSYEQYF. This chain links TRBV19 with TRBJ2-7; a weak D match, TRBD2 (5 bases). The CDR3 is 14 residues long. Germline CDR1 reads LNHDA; CDR2 reads SQIVND (reference sequence). The ends were cut back, 2 bases at V and 1 base at J, with 9 bases in the middle.

The chain employs TRBV5-1 and TRBJ2-7; 13 nucleotides match TRBD2. CDR3 size: 14 residues. Unmatched junction bases numbered 1, after V lost 4 bases and J lost 3 bases. CDR1 SGHRS and CDR2 YFSETQ come from the germline V gene. The DNA of the CDR3 is TGCGCCAGCAGCCGGACTAGCGGGAGCTACGAGCAGTACTTC. It encodes CASSRTSGSYEQYF.

This clone appeared a few times. This sequence joins TRBV5-1 and TRBJ1-4; TRBD1 agrees at 8 bases. The CDR3 is 16 amino acids. Per germline, CDR1 SGHRS and CDR2 YFSETQ. V shed 0 bases and J 4 bases; nucleotides not matched to a gene: 5. The CDR3 reads CASSLAPDRGNEKLFF. In nucleotides, the CDR3 is TGCGCCAGCAGCTTGGCCCCCGACAGGGGTAATGAAAAACTGTTTTTT. Supplemented by reference TRBV5-1 and TRBJ1-4, the full variable domain reads KAGVTQTPRYLIKTRGQQVTLSCSPISGHRSVSWYQQTPGQGLQFLFEYFSETQRNKGNFPGRFSGRQFSNSRSEMNVSTLELGDSALYLCASSLAPDRGNEKLFFGSGTQLSVL.

The chain combines TRBV6-5 with TRBJ2-7; the match to TRBD2 covers 12 bases. CDR1 MNHEY and CDR2 SVGAGI come from the germline V gene. This CDR3 has 16 residues. Trimming cost V 4 bases and J 0 bases; bases outside gene matches: 4. CDR3 region: CASSSSGRDGSYEQYF. Written as DNA, the CDR3 is TGTGCCAGCAGTTCTAGCGGGAGGGATGGCTCCTACGAGCAGTACTTC.

The chain uses TRBV18 and TRBJ1-1; 7 nucleotides line up with TRBD1. J gave up 5 bases and V 3 bases, and 9 bases lay outside the gene matches. This CDR3 spans 15 amino acids. Germline V CDR1 and CDR2: KGHSH, LQKENI. The CDR3 bases are TGTGCCAGCTCACCTATATGGACAGGCGGGACTGAAGCTTTCTTT. Translation: CASSPIWTGGTEAFF.